This T cell receptor beta chain comes out of a study of shared clonotypes between healthy human individuals. Study results and caveats: Between several donors, naive CD4 clonotypes were shared at a level of about 5%. Clonotypes shared by all four donors outscored non-shared clonotypes in generation probability.

Trimming removed 7 bases from V and 4 bases from J; junction bases left unmatched: 10. This CDR3 comprises 14 residues. CDR1 is MNHNS and CDR2 is SASEGT in the germline V gene. For this clone: Its cognate antigen is unknown.

CD8 memory fractions consisted of CD45RO+ and CCR7-negative CD45RA+ TemRA cells together. Profiled with immunoSEQ multiplex PCR; TCRdb holds only in-frame clones, not every one. The data show over 75,000 clones, 60% to 70% seen once. The chain is built from TRBV6-1 and TRBJ2-7, with 7 bases fitting TRBD2. The clonotype originates from a man aged 25-45 years in good health. The material sequenced was memory CD8+ T cells sorted from blood. Subset in this sample: CD45RO+ cells pooled with CCR7-negative TemRA cells. CDR3 loop: CASNTQGGWYEQYF. Written as DNA, the CDR3 is TGTGCCAGCAATACCCAGGGAGGGTGGTACGAGCAGTACTTC.